A selection of T cell receptor beta chains follows, all from one sample in a study of blood T cell repertoires in COVID-19. Sequencing was performed with immunoSEQ multiplex PCR; in TCRdb, only in-frame clones are kept and a portion is missing. The table has 250,000 or so clones, over 80% seen once. The specimen was PBMCs or T cells enriched from blood (not recorded which). The receptors shown here come from a woman in her thirties or forties who had been exposed to COVID-19. CDR3s include the opening cysteine and the closing phenylalanine or tryptophan. D genes are given only for firm matches. For some rows the clone size is stated as once, few or many, or as a class when expanded; others skip it.

TRBD2	16	TRBV14	TRBJ2-1	.	TGTGCCAGCAGCCCCGGGACTAGCGGATTTTACAATGAGCAGTTCTTC	CASSPGTSGFYNEQFF
.	15	TRBV19	TRBJ2-1	.	TGTGCCAGTAGTATAGGGGGCGGATTCGACAATGAGCAGTTCTTC	CASSIGGGFDNEQFF
TRBD2	15	TRBV28	TRBJ2-1	.	TGTGCCAGCAGTCCTAGCGGGGGGGCCAGGAATGAGCAGTTCTTC	CASSPSGGARNEQFF
TRBD1	17	TRBV19	TRBJ1-3	.	TGTGCCAGTACAGAGTTAGGACAGGTAAACTCTGGAAACACCATATATTTT	CASTELGQVNSGNTIYF
TRBD2	15	TRBV28	TRBJ2-1	.	TGTGCCAGCAGCTTACTAGCGGGTACCTTCAATGAGCAGTTCTTC	CASSLLAGTFNEQFF
TRBD1	15	TRBV4-1	TRBJ1-1	few	TGCGCCAGCAGCCAAGGCAAAGGGGGCAGCACTGAAGCTTTCTTT	CASSQGKGGSTEAFF
.	13	TRBV3-1/TRBV3-2	TRBJ1-5	.	TGTGCCAGCAGCGGGCAGAGCAATCAGCCCCAGCATTTT	CASSGQSNQPQHF
TRBD2	16	TRBV24-1	TRBJ2-1	.	TGTGCCACCAGTGACCGTAGCGGGCACTCCTACAATGAGCAGTTCTTC	CATSDRSGHSYNEQFF
.	14	TRBV10-3	TRBJ2-1	.	TGTGCCATCAATAAGGGGTCATCCTACAATGAGCAGTTCTTC	CAINKGSSYNEQFF
.	15	TRBV28	TRBJ1-3	.	TGTGCCAGCAGTTTAATCTATACAGCTGGAAACACCATATATTTT	CASSLIYTAGNTIYF
.	17	TRBV19	TRBJ2-4	.	TGTGCCAGTAGCTTGCGGGAAGGGGGCCTAGCCAAAAACATTCAGTACTTC	CASSLREGGLAKNIQYF
TRBD1	17	TRBV7-3	TRBJ1-4	.	TGTGCCAGCAGCCTCACAGGGGCGTCGCGAGTTAATGAAAAACTGTTTTTT	CASSLTGASRVNEKLFF
.	14	TRBV30	TRBJ1-3	.	TGTGCCTGGAGCCTTGGCGAGGGAGGGGACACCATATATTTT	CAWSLGEGGDTIYF
.	16	TRBV19	TRBJ1-6	.	TGTGCCAGTAGTATCAATTTCGGGACAAGGGTATCACCCCTCCACTTT	CASSINFGTRVSPLHF
.	13	TRBV10-3	TRBJ2-3	.	TGTGCCACCAGGGGGGGGTATACAGATACGCAGTATTTT	CATRGGYTDTQYF
TRBD1	15	TRBV5-6	TRBJ1-5	.	TGTGCCAGCAGCCTAACCGGGACAGGGACTCAGCCCCAGCATTTT	CASSLTGTGTQPQHF
.	15	TRBV19	TRBJ1-4	once	TGTGCCAGTAGTACCAAACGAGGCGCGAATGAAAAACTGTTTTTT	CASSTKRGANEKLFF
.	14	TRBV3-1/TRBV3-2	TRBJ1-4	.	TGTGCCAGCAGCCAAGGAGGGCGGAGTGAAAAACTGTTTTTT	CASSQGGRSEKLFF
.	15	TRBV4-3	TRBJ1-5	.	TGCGCCAGCAGCCAAGACAGGGGTCGCAATCAGCCCCAGCATTTT	CASSQDRGRNQPQHF
TRBD1	13	TRBV28	TRBJ1-1	.	TGTGCCAGCAGTCAGGGGGGGAACACTGAAGCTTTCTTT	CASSQGGNTEAFF
.	15	TRBV11-2	TRBJ2-1	.	TGTGCCAGCAGCTTAGAGGGCGGGTCTTACAATGAGCAGTTCTTC	CASSLEGGSYNEQFF
TRBD1	15	TRBV5-1	TRBJ1-2	.	TGCGCCAGCAGCTCCGGTGGACAGGGGGGAGGTGGCTACACCTTC	CASSSGGQGGGGYTF
.	13	TRBV12-3/TRBV12-4	TRBJ1-2	.	TGTGCCAGCACCCTCGGCGGGGTCTATGGCTACACCTTC	CASTLGGVYGYTF
TRBD1	16	TRBV6-1	TRBJ1-5	.	TGTGCCAGCAGTGATGGAAGACAGGGTGGGAATCAGCCCCAGCATTTT	CASSDGRQGGNQPQHF
TRBD1	16	TRBV6-5	TRBJ1-2	.	TGTGCCAGCAGTTACTCGATGGCAGGGGGCGCTCATGGCTACACCTTC	CASSYSMAGGAHGYTF
TRBD2	17	TRBV20-1	TRBJ2-4	.	TGCAGTGCTAGTGCCGGGACTAGTCCGCTGGCCAAAAACATTCAGTACTTC	CSASAGTSPLAKNIQYF
.	15	TRBV6-4	TRBJ1-4	.	TGTGCCAGCAGTAGAAGCAGTGAACTAAATGAAAAACTGTTTTTT	CASSRSSELNEKLFF
.	14	TRBV5-5	TRBJ1-1	.	TGTGCCAGCAGCCCAACGGGGGGGGTCACTGAAGCTTTCTTT	CASSPTGGVTEAFF
TRBD2	15	TRBV3-1/TRBV3-2	TRBJ2-3	.	TGTGCCAGCAGCTCTAAGCGGGGGGACACAGATACGCAGTATTTT	CASSSKRGDTDTQYF
.	14	TRBV11-2	TRBJ1-4	.	TGTGCCAGCAGCTTCGGCAGGACTAATGAAAAACTGTTTTTT	CASSFGRTNEKLFF
TRBD2	15	TRBV30	TRBJ2-2	.	TGTGCCTGGATAAGTAGGACTAGAAGCACCGGGGAGCTGTTTTTT	CAWISRTRSTGELFF
.	15	TRBV9	TRBJ1-4	.	TGTGCCAGCAGCGTAAGAGCTGGTATTAATGAAAAACTGTTTTTT	CASSVRAGINEKLFF
.	14	TRBV29-1	TRBJ2-2	.	TGCAGCGTTGAAGACCCATCGAACACCGGGGAGCTGTTTTTT	CSVEDPSNTGELFF
TRBD1	15	TRBV15	TRBJ1-2	.	TGTGCCACCAGCACCCCAGGGGGCGCCGACTATGGCTACACCTTC	CATSTPGGADYGYTF
TRBD2	16	TRBV2	TRBJ2-3	.	TGTGCCAGCCGCCGACTTCCGGGACTAGCAGGGGATACGCAGTATTTT	CASRRLPGLAGDTQYF
.	11	TRBV27	TRBJ1-2	few	TGTGCCAGTAGAGGACACGCTGGCTACACCTTC	CASRGHAGYTF
.	15	TRBV5-1	TRBJ2-1	.	TGCGCCAGCAGCGGAATGACAGGAACCTACAATGAGCAGTTCTTC	CASSGMTGTYNEQFF
.	13	TRBV7-2	TRBJ1-5	.	TGTGCCAGCAGCCTGGGGGCGCGGCAGCCCCAGCATTTT	CASSLGARQPQHF
.	12	TRBV5-6	TRBJ1-1	.	TGTGCCAGCAGCTTGGGTGACGGAGGGGCTTTCTTT	CASSLGDGGAFF
.	15	TRBV7-2	TRBJ2-2	.	TGTGCCGTCCAGGTCGGCCCCGCGAACACCGGGGAGCTGTTTTTT	CAVQVGPANTGELFF
TRBD1	15	TRBV6-5	TRBJ2-3	.	TGTGCCAGCAGGCAACAGGGGGGAAACACAGATACGCAGTATTTT	CASRQQGGNTDTQYF
TRBD1	17	TRBV4-3	TRBJ1-4	.	TGCGCCAGCAGCCCCAATAAGGGGACAGGGGTTAATGAAAAACTGTTTTTT	CASSPNKGTGVNEKLFF
TRBD1	14	TRBV30	TRBJ1-5	few	TGTGCCTCGGGACAGGGGGCTAGCAATCAGCCCCAGCATTTT	CASGQGASNQPQHF
TRBD1	18	TRBV7-9	TRBJ1-2	few	TGTGCCAGCAGCCATCTGACAGGGTCTATTACTGATAACTATGGCTACACCTTC	CASSHLTGSITDNYGYTF
.	14	TRBV10-3	TRBJ1-1	.	TGTGCCATCAGAGCCCAAACTGAGAACACTGAAGCTTTCTTT	CAIRAQTENTEAFF
.	13	TRBV19	TRBJ1-6	.	TGTGCCAGTAGGTGGGACAAAAATTCACCCCTCCACTTT	CASRWDKNSPLHF
.	13	TRBV12-3/TRBV12-4	TRBJ1-2	once	TGTGCCAGCAGCCTTACGACCAGGGAAGGCTACACCTTC	CASSLTTREGYTF
.	14	TRBV27	TRBJ1-2	few	TGTGCCAGCAGCCCCCTCCAGGGGATCTATGGCTACACCTTC	CASSPLQGIYGYTF
TRBD1	14	TRBV5-1	TRBJ1-4	.	TGCGCCAGCGGGGGGACAGGGAGACAAGAAAAACTGTTTTTT	CASGGTGRQEKLFF
.	14	TRBV5-1	TRBJ2-2	.	TGCGCCAGCAGAATTAGCGGAGACACCGGGGAGCTGTTTTTT	CASRISGDTGELFF
TRBD2	15	TRBV7-6	TRBJ2-1	few	TGTGCCAGCAGCACCGGACTAGCAACATACAATGAGCAGTTCTTC	CASSTGLATYNEQFF
TRBD1	18	TRBV4-2	TRBJ1-1	.	TGTGCCAGCAGCCCACAGGACAGGGCTCTGTTAGGGAACACTGAAGCTTTCTTT	CASSPQDRALLGNTEAFF
.	17	TRBV28	TRBJ1-1	.	TGTGCCAGCAGTTCCCTGCGGGGCAGGATCTCGAGCACTGAAGCTTTCTTT	CASSSLRGRISSTEAFF
.	15	TRBV4-3	TRBJ1-2	.	TGCGCCAGCAGCCAAAACGTCCCGGAGGGATCCGGCTACACCTTC	CASSQNVPEGSGYTF
TRBD1	14	TRBV28	TRBJ1-2	once	TGTGCCAGCTATGAGCCGGGACAGCCCTATGGCTACACCTTC	CASYEPGQPYGYTF
TRBD1	16	TRBV3-1/TRBV3-2	TRBJ1-1	once	TGTGCCAGCAGCCCTATTCGGACAGGGATGAACACTGAAGCTTTCTTT	CASSPIRTGMNTEAFF
.	15	TRBV7-2	TRBJ2-1	few	TGTGCCAGCAGCTTCGACGGGAGCTCCTACAATGAGCAGTTCTTC	CASSFDGSSYNEQFF
TRBD2	18	TRBV7-2	TRBJ2-2	.	TGTGCCAGCAGCTTAAAAGCGGGAGGCTGGGAGAACACCGGGGAGCTGTTTTTT	CASSLKAGGWENTGELFF
TRBD1	15	TRBV6-5	TRBJ1-1	once	TGTGCCAGCAGTACCGGGACAGGGGGTAACACTGAAGCTTTCTTT	CASSTGTGGNTEAFF
.	15	TRBV19	TRBJ1-2	.	TGTGCCAGTAGTATGGCCGGGCCAGGGCGGGGTGGCTACACCTTC	CASSMAGPGRGGYTF